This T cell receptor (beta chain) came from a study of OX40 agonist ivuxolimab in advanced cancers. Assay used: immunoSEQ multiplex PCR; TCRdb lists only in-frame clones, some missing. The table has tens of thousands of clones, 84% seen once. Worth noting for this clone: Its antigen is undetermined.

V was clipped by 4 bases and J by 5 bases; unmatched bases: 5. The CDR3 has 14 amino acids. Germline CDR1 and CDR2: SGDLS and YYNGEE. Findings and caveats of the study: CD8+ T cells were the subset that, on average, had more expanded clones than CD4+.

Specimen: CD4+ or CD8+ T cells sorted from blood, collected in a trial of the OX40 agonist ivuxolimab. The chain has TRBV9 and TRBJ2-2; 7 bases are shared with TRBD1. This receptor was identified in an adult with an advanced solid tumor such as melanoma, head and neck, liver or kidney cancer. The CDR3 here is CASSTRQGTGELFF. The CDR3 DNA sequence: TGTGCCAGCAGCACCCGACAGGGAACCGGGGAGCTGTTTTTT.